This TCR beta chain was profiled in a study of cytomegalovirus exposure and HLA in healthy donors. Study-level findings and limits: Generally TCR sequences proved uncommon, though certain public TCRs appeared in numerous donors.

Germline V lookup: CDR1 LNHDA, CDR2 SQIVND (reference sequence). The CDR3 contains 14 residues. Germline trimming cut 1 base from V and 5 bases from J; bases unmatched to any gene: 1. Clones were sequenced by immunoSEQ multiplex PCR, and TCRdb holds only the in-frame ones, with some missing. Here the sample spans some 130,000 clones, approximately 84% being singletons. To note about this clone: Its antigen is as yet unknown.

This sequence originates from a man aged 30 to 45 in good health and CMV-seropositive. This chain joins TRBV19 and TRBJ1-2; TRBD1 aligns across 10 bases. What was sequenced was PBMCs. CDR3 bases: TGTGCCAGTAGTATAGGGACAGGGGGATATGGCTACACCTTC. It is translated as CASSIGTGGYGYTF.